A selection of T cell receptor beta chains follows, all from one sample in a study of cytomegalovirus exposure and HLA in healthy donors. Clones were sequenced by immunoSEQ multiplex PCR, and TCRdb holds only the in-frame ones, with some missing. The sample has 90,000 or so clones, 85% seen once. Material for sequencing was PBMCs. Receptors originate from a man aged 18 to 29 in good health and CMV-seropositive. Both conserved end residues are part of each CDR3. A D gene is named only where the DNA matches it firmly. Where a row states a size, it is once, few, many or the class of an expanded clone; other rows omit it.

D	V	J	size	CDR3	DNA
TRBD2	TRBV6-1	TRBJ2-7	.	CASSREVSYEQYF	TGTGCCAGCAGTCGGGAGGTCTCCTACGAGCAGTACTTC
.	TRBV6-1	TRBJ1-4	.	CASNPQGMTNEKLFF	TGTGCCAGCAATCCGCAGGGGATGACTAATGAAAAACTGTTTTTT
.	TRBV27	TRBJ1-3	.	CASSSLTFGNTIYF	TGTGCCAGCAGTTCCCTGACATTTGGAAACACCATATATTTT
.	TRBV19	TRBJ2-5	.	CASSIALGETQYF	TGTGCCAGTAGTATAGCCCTCGGGGAGACCCAGTACTTC
.	TRBV6-5	TRBJ1-1	few	CASFRDTEAFF	TGTGCCAGCTTCAGGGACACTGAAGCTTTCTTT
.	TRBV18	TRBJ2-3	.	CASSPLPRDTQYF	TGTGCCAGCTCACCACTGCCCAGAGATACGCAGTATTTT
TRBD2	TRBV4-1	TRBJ2-7	.	CASSSLAGETYEQYF	TGCGCCAGCAGCTCCCTAGCGGGAGAGACCTACGAGCAGTACTTC
.	TRBV2	TRBJ1-1	.	CASTLSLNTEAFF	TGTGCCAGCACTTTAAGCCTGAACACTGAAGCTTTCTTT
TRBD1	TRBV13	TRBJ1-1	.	CASSTSTGPSDTEAFF	TGTGCCAGCAGCACCTCGACAGGGCCATCGGACACTGAAGCTTTCTTT
.	TRBV19	TRBJ2-5	.	CASSRTWQQETQYF	TGTGCCAGTAGCCGTACGTGGCAACAAGAGACCCAGTACTTC
.	TRBV10-3	TRBJ1-1	few	CAIGEGRGGAEAFF	TGTGCCATCGGGGAAGGGCGGGGAGGGGCTGAAGCTTTCTTT
.	TRBV11-2	TRBJ2-7	.	CASSDPGSEQYF	TGTGCCAGCAGCGACCCGGGGAGCGAGCAGTACTTC
TRBD1	TRBV28	TRBJ2-7	.	CASRGWTGSYEQYF	TGTGCCAGCAGGGGTTGGACAGGGTCCTACGAGCAGTACTTC
.	TRBV23-1	TRBJ2-1	few	CASSLLSSYNEQFF	TGCGCCAGCAGTTTGTTGAGCTCCTACAATGAGCAGTTCTTC
TRBD1	TRBV2	TRBJ1-2	once	CASTRTGVNYGYTF	TGTGCCAGCACGCGGACAGGGGTTAACTATGGCTACACCTTC
.	TRBV5-1	TRBJ2-6	.	CASSDGARGANVLTF	TGCGCCAGCAGTGACGGAGCGCGGGGGGCCAACGTCCTGACTTTC
TRBD2	TRBV6-6	TRBJ2-2	.	CASSPRTSGTGELFF	TGTGCCAGCAGCCCGAGGACTAGCGGGACCGGGGAGCTGTTTTTT
TRBD2	TRBV19	TRBJ2-4	.	CASSMNSGREAKNIQYF	TGTGCCAGTAGTATGAATAGCGGGAGAGAGGCCAAAAACATTCAGTACTTC
TRBD1	TRBV18	TRBJ2-5	.	CASSLQLGQIQETQYF	TGTGCCAGCTCACTGCAATTGGGACAGATTCAAGAGACCCAGTACTTC
.	TRBV11-2	TRBJ1-1	.	CASSLVIDTEAFF	TGTGCCAGCAGCTTAGTTATAGACACTGAAGCTTTCTTT
.	TRBV2	TRBJ1-2	.	CASRRVGLNYGYTF	TGTGCCAGCAGACGAGTGGGCCTTAACTATGGCTACACCTTC
.	TRBV7-3	TRBJ2-5	.	CASSLSSFQETQYF	TGTGCCAGCAGCTTAAGTTCGTTTCAAGAGACCCAGTACTTC
.	TRBV19	TRBJ1-3	.	CASLTPSGNTIYF	TGTGCCAGCTTGACACCTTCTGGAAACACCATATATTTT
TRBD2	TRBV7-9	TRBJ2-1	.	CASSSLKVAGEVNEQFF	TGTGCCAGCAGCTCTCTGAAGGTAGCGGGAGAGGTCAATGAGCAGTTCTTC
TRBD1	TRBV7-9	TRBJ1-1	.	CASSFGQVLNTEAFF	TGTGCCAGCAGCTTCGGACAGGTATTGAACACTGAAGCTTTCTTT
.	TRBV10-3	TRBJ1-2	.	CAISESEQFNYGYTF	TGTGCCATCAGTGAGTCCGAACAGTTTAACTATGGCTACACCTTC
.	TRBV19	TRBJ2-5	.	CASSIYGAEETQYF	TGTGCCAGTAGTATATATGGGGCAGAAGAGACCCAGTACTTC
.	TRBV28	TRBJ2-1	.	CASSLNNEQFF	TGTGCCAGCAGTCTAAACAATGAGCAGTTCTTC
TRBD2	TRBV10-3	TRBJ2-1	.	CAIREGTSGRNEQFF	TGTGCCATCCGGGAGGGGACTAGCGGGAGAAATGAGCAGTTCTTC
TRBD2	TRBV27	TRBJ2-1	.	CASRLAGEHEQFF	TGTGCCAGCCGCCTAGCGGGAGAGCATGAGCAGTTCTTC
TRBD1	TRBV5-1	TRBJ1-2	.	CASSKIRDRDYGYTF	TGCGCCAGCAGCAAAATCCGGGACAGAGATTATGGCTACACCTTC
.	TRBV30	TRBJ1-4	.	CAWRTGSYEKLFF	TGTGCCTGGAGAACAGGGAGTTACGAAAAACTGTTTTTT
TRBD2	TRBV6-1	TRBJ2-3	.	CASSEASGSPDTQYF	TGTGCCAGCAGTGAAGCTAGCGGGAGCCCAGATACGCAGTATTTT
.	TRBV10-2	TRBJ2-7	.	CASSEAPGPYEQYF	TGCGCCAGCAGTGAAGCCCCTGGGCCTTACGAGCAGTACTTC
.	TRBV13	TRBJ2-1	.	CASSLPGRFGNEQFF	TGTGCCAGCAGCCTCCCAGGGAGGTTTGGGAATGAGCAGTTCTTC
TRBD2	TRBV28	TRBJ2-5	.	CASSFPAGGLQETQYF	TGTGCCAGCAGTTTCCCAGCGGGAGGGCTCCAAGAGACCCAGTACTTC
TRBD2	TRBV7-6	TRBJ2-1	.	CASSSGGVSPTYNEQFF	TGTGCCAGCAGCTCCGGGGGGGTTTCGCCGACCTACAATGAGCAGTTCTTC
TRBD2	TRBV4-2	TRBJ2-3	.	CASSRTSGSSDTQYF	TGTGCCAGCAGCCGGACTAGCGGGAGTTCAGATACGCAGTATTTT
.	TRBV10-3	TRBJ1-3	once	CATTSQTISGNTIYF	TGTGCCACGACGAGCCAGACTATCTCTGGAAACACCATATATTTT
.	TRBV18	TRBJ1-1	.	CASSPLDTEAFF	TGTGCCAGCTCACCCCTAGACACTGAAGCTTTCTTT
.	TRBV6-4	TRBJ1-3	.	CASRGGRGSGNTIYF	TGTGCCAGCAGGGGAGGAAGGGGATCTGGAAACACCATATATTTT
.	TRBV6-1	TRBJ2-6	.	CASSDSDSGANVLTF	TGTGCCAGCAGTGATTCAGACTCTGGGGCCAACGTCCTGACTTTC
TRBD1	TRBV7-3	TRBJ2-5	.	CASSPGTGYQETQYF	TGTGCCAGCAGCCCCGGGACAGGCTACCAAGAGACCCAGTACTTC
.	TRBV4-2	TRBJ1-4	.	CASSHIWTVPNEKLFF	TGTGCCAGCAGCCATATCTGGACAGTCCCTAATGAAAAACTGTTTTTT
.	TRBV27	TRBJ1-1	.	CASSLREGNTEAFF	TGTGCCAGCAGTTTAAGAGAGGGGAACACTGAAGCTTTCTTT
.	TRBV6-5	TRBJ1-1	few	CASSYVGQAFF	TGTGCCAGCAGTTACGTGGGGCAAGCTTTCTTT
TRBD2	TRBV6-1	TRBJ2-3	.	CASSDPAGGPTDTQYF	TGTGCCAGCAGTGACCCAGCGGGAGGGCCCACAGATACGCAGTATTTT
TRBD1	TRBV28	TRBJ1-1	.	CASSYAGTGAWNTEAFF	TGTGCCAGCAGTTACGCCGGGACAGGGGCCTGGAACACTGAAGCTTTCTTT
TRBD1	TRBV7-3	TRBJ1-1	.	CASSPSRGLTEAFF	TGTGCCAGCAGCCCGTCTAGGGGGCTCACTGAAGCTTTCTTT
.	TRBV10-2	TRBJ1-4	.	CASSEGVKLFF	TGCGCCAGCAGTGAGGGAGTAAAACTGTTTTTT
.	TRBV29-1	TRBJ2-2	.	CSVPFSDTGELFF	TGCAGCGTACCCTTTAGTGACACCGGGGAGCTGTTTTTT
TRBD2	TRBV5-1	TRBJ2-1	once	CASSSGLAGGPAQFF	TGCGCCAGCAGCTCGGGACTAGCGGGAGGGCCAGCGCAGTTCTTC
.	TRBV2	TRBJ1-4	.	CASTTGFTNEKLFF	TGTGCCAGCACCACAGGGTTCACTAATGAAAAACTGTTTTTT